This TCR beta chain was recovered during a study of shared clonotypes between healthy human individuals. Broader study findings: A handful of donors shared around 5% of their naive CD4 clonotypes.

Positive CCR7 selection of CD45RO-negative cells yielded the naive CD8 cells, and terminally differentiated effector memory CD45RA+ cells were excluded. The donors were all Caucasian adults (living in Nashville, Tennessee). About this clone itself: What it recognizes is unknown.

Germline CDR1 LNHDA, CDR2 SQIVND (reference sequence). V was shortened by 6 bases and J by 1 base, with 14 bases between the two germline ends. There are 15 residues in the CDR3. The sorted-subset replicate PCRs were given around 0.2 ug DNA, which is approximately 30,000 T cell genomes. As originally analysed: From ImmunoSEQ came sequences covering only the junction and carrying no quality scores, so filtering differed. Profiling relied on immunoSEQ multiplex PCR, and the TCRdb table lists in-frame clones only, not all of them. The V and J calls and the clone size are those of that table, but D and trimming were determined from the DNA. This sample carries 800,000 to 950,000 clones, about 96% of them seen once, and the ten largest clones take under 0.25%.

Sequenced sample: naive CD8+ T cells sorted from blood. The clonotype originates from a man aged 25 to 40 in good health. The chain has TRBV19 and TRBJ2-3; tentative D call: TRBD2 (6 bases). The CDR3 DNA sequence: TGTGCCAGTAGAACCTCGGGGGTTGGCACAGATACGCAGTATTTT. Translating it yields CASRTSGVGTDTQYF.